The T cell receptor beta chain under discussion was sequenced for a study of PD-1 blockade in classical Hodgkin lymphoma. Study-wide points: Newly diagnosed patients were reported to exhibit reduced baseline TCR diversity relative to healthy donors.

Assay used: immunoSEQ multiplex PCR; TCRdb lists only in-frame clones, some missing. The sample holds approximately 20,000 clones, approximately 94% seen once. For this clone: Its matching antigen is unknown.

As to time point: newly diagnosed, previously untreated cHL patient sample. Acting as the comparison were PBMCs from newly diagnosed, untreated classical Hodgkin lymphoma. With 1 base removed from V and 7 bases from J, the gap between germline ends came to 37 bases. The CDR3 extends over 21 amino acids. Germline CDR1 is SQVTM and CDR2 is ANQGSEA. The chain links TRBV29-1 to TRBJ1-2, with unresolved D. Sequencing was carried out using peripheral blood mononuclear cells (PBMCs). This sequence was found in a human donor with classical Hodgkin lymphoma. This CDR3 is CSVEASWVKASITLTKGGYTF. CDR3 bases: TGCAGCGTTGAAGCGTCATGGGTGAAGGCCTCAATAACTCTAACTAAGGGTGGCTACACCTTC.